Following are 30 T cell receptor beta chains from one sample sequenced in a study of shared clonotypes between healthy human individuals. The table came from immunoSEQ multiplex PCR; TCRdb's copy has only in-frame clones and leaves some out. The sample contains 2 million or so clones, 95% of which appear only once. Input material: naive CD4+ T cells sorted from blood. The sample's subset: CD45RA+ positively selected. All receptors come from a man between 18 and 35 years old in good health.

The chain links TRBV7-9 to TRBJ2-7; a possible D gene is TRBD1 (5 bases). This CDR3 has 16 residues. The germline V and J ends were trimmed by 5 bases and 0 bases, with 17 bases remaining between them. Germline V CDR1 and CDR2: SEHNR, FQNEAQ (reference sequence). The DNA of the CDR3 is TGTGCCAGCAGCCAGATACAGGCCGCGAGCTCCTACGAGCAGTACTTC. This encodes CASSQIQAASSYEQYF. Supplemented by reference TRBV7-9 and TRBJ2-7, the full variable domain reads DTGVSQNPRHKITKRGQNVTFRCDPISEHNRLYWYRQTLGQGPEFLTYFQNEAQLEKSRLLSDRFSAERPKGSFSTLEIQRTEQGDSAMYLCASSQIQAASSYEQYFGPGTRLTVT.

In the case of this clone: Other DNA sequences of this sample code for an identical CDR3. The chain recombines TRBV7-9 with TRBJ2-1, with D possibly matching TRBD1 (6 bases). This CDR3 has 14 amino acids. Looked up from germline, CDR1 is SEHNR and CDR2 is FQNEAQ (reference sequence). V dropped 3 bases and J dropped 2 bases, with 8 bases sitting between them. This chain's CDR3 is CASSFRGTYNEQFF. As DNA, the CDR3 is TGTGCCAGCAGCTTCAGGGGAACCTACAATGAGCAGTTCTTC.

The CDR3 spells CASSGGNIQYF. In nucleotides, the CDR3 is TGTGCCAGCAGTGGAGGAAACATTCAGTACTTC. The chain couples TRBV6-5 to TRBJ2-4; TRBD2 is a possible D gene (5 bases). Looked up from germline, CDR1 is MNHEY and CDR2 is SVGAGI. This CDR3 comprises 11 residues. The germline V and J ends were trimmed by 5 bases and 6 bases, with 5 bases remaining between them.

The chain couples TRBV7-2 to TRBJ2-3; TRBD2 agrees at 7 bases. Germline V gene sequence: CDR1 SGHTA, CDR2 FQGNSA. This CDR3 contains 14 residues. Trimming at V came to 5 bases and at J to 3 bases, leaving 5 bases not matched to a gene. This chain's CDR3 is CASSVSGNTDTQYF. CDR3 DNA sequence: TGTGCCAGCAGCGTCAGCGGGAATACAGATACGCAGTATTTT.

V is TRBV5-1 and J is TRBJ2-1; D is ambiguous. V was trimmed by 0 bases and J by 8 bases, leaving 9 bases between them. The germline V gene has CDR1 SGHRS and CDR2 YFSETQ. The CDR3 is 13 residues long. This CDR3 reads CASSLAVGDEQFF. CDR3 bases: TGCGCCAGCAGCTTGGCTGTTGGCGATGAGCAGTTCTTC.

This clone was seen a few times. The V and J genes are TRBV11-2 and TRBJ1-6; D call uncertain. This CDR3 region has 14 residues. V lost 0 bases to trimming and J lost 7 bases, with 7 bases between them. Germline CDR1 reads SGHAT; CDR2 reads FQNNGV. The CDR3 reads CASSLDSANSPLHF. Here the CDR3 DNA reads TGTGCCAGCAGCTTAGATAGCGCGAATTCACCCCTCCACTTT.

The J gene is TRBJ1-1, the V gene TRBV6-1; weak D call: TRBD1 (6 bases). CDR3 length: 12 residues. Deletions cut 10 bases from V and 4 bases from J, with 13 bases between. The V gene's germline CDR1 is MNHNS and CDR2 SASEGT. The DNA of the CDR3 is TGTGCCAACACCGACAGGATCACTGAAGCTTTCTTT. As protein: CANTDRITEAFF.

The V and J genes are TRBV19 and TRBJ2-2; 9 positions match TRBD2. Per the germline V gene, CDR1 is LNHDA and CDR2 is SQIVND (reference sequence). V gave up 6 bases and J gave up 1 base; unmatched junction bases: 12. The CDR3 length is 18 residues. This CDR3 is CASRGTSGTSRNTGELFF. Written as DNA, the CDR3 is TGTGCCAGTAGAGGGACATCCGGGACTAGCAGGAACACCGGGGAGCTGTTTTTT.

The chain employs TRBV4-1 and TRBJ2-1; 8 positions match TRBD1. J gave up 4 bases and V 0 bases, and 5 bases lay outside the gene matches. The CDR3 spans 16 residues. The germline CDR1 and CDR2 sequences are MGHRA and YSYEKL. The CDR3 spells CASSQDPGQEYNEQFF. The CDR3 DNA is TGCGCCAGCAGCCAAGACCCGGGACAGGAGTACAATGAGCAGTTCTTC.

The V call is TRBV6-6, the J call TRBJ2-7, with D possibly being TRBD1 (5 bases). V lost 7 bases, J lost 1 base, and 8 bases lay in between. This CDR3 spans 12 amino acids. Germline CDR1 MNHNY, CDR2 SVGAGI (reference sequence). CDR3 bases: TGTGCCAGCAACGACAGATCCTACGAGCAGTACTTC. Protein product: CASNDRSYEQYF.

A word on this clone: The same CDR3 arises from other DNA sequences in this sample as well. This chain joins TRBV9 and TRBJ2-5; tentative D call: TRBD1 (5 bases). Trimming pared 2 bases from V and 2 bases from J, leaving 7 bases between. This CDR3 has 13 amino acids. CDR1 and CDR2 (germline): SGDLS, YYNGEE. The CDR3 reads CASSVQGQETQYF. CDR3 in DNA: TGTGCCAGCAGCGTTCAGGGACAAGAGACCCAGTACTTC.

V gene TRBV11-3 combines with J gene TRBJ1-4; D not certain. The V end lost 8 bases, the J end lost 8 bases, and 21 bases lay between the germline ends. Per germline, CDR1 SGHNT and CDR2 YENEEA. The CDR3 covers 15 residues. CDR3 protein: CASLPCERRLEKLFF. The CDR3 region has the DNA TGTGCCAGCCTCCCTTGTGAACGGCGCCTGGAAAAACTGTTTTTT. The full variable domain, rest sourced from reference TRBV11-3 and TRBJ1-4, is EAGVVQSPRYKIIEKKQPVAFWCNPISGHNTLYWYLQNLGQGPELLIRYENEEAVDDSQLPKDRFSAERLKGVDSTLKIQPAELGDSAVYLCASLPCERRLEKLFFGSGTQLSVL.

This chain links TRBV5-4 with TRBJ2-7, with 8 bases lining up with TRBD2. V lost 5 bases and J lost 1; bases outside the gene matches: 5. CDR3 length: 14 residues. From germline, CDR1 is SGHNT and CDR2 YYREEE (reference sequence). The CDR3 here is CASSQRGPSYEQYF. The CDR3 bases are TGTGCCAGCAGTCAGCGGGGGCCTTCCTACGAGCAGTACTTC.

V gene TRBV5-4 combines with J gene TRBJ1-6; 11 bases line up with TRBD1. The CDR3 covers 14 residues. Germline-derived CDR1 and CDR2 are SGHNT and YYREEE (reference sequence). V shed 3 bases and J 11 bases; nucleotides not matched to a gene: 4. CDR3 bases: TGTGCCAGCAGCTCGGACAGGGGGCTTCCACCCCTCCACTTT. Translated, it gives CASSSDRGLPPLHF. The full variable domain, in which reference TRBV5-4 and TRBJ1-6 provide the parts outside the CDR3, is ETGVTQSPTHLIKTRGQQVTLRCSSQSGHNTVSWYQQALGQGPQFIFQYYREEENGRGNFPPRFSGLQFPNYSSELNVNALELDDSALYLCASSSDRGLPPLHFGNGTRLTVT.

With respect to this clone: The sample holds other DNA sequences that translate to the same CDR3. This sequence joins TRBV2 and TRBJ1-1; possibly TRBD1 for D (5 bases). The CDR3 loop spans 13 amino acids. In germline, CDR1 is SNHLY, CDR2 FYNNEI. V lost 8 bases, J lost 2 bases, and 12 bases lay in between. The CDR3 loop is CASAGRGNTEAFF. The CDR3 coding sequence is TGTGCCAGCGCAGGGCGGGGAAACACTGAAGCTTTCTTT. Based on the CDR3 plus reference TRBV2 and TRBJ1-1, the full variable domain is EPEVTQTPSHQVTQMGQEVILRCVPISNHLYFYWYRQILGQKVEFLVSFYNNEISEKSEIFDDQFSVERPDGSNFTLKIRSTKLEDSAMYFCASAGRGNTEAFFGQGTRLTVV.

The V and J genes are TRBV5-1 and TRBJ2-5, with D possibly matching TRBD1 (6 bases). Trimming shortened V by 5 bases and J by 1 base, and 18 bases separated the two germline ends. The CDR3 has 16 residues. CDR1 is SGHRS, CDR2 YFSETQ, per germline. The CDR3 bases are TGCGCCAGCAGAGGGGGAGTCGCTATGGTCCAAGAGACCCAGTACTTC. This translates into CASRGGVAMVQETQYF.

About this clone: Other DNA sequences within the sample encode an identical CDR3. The V gene is TRBV12-5, the J gene TRBJ1-2; D is undetermined. The CDR3 spans 13 residues. V lost 3 bases and J lost 4, with 9 bases in between. In germline, CDR1 is LGHNT, CDR2 FRNRAP. The CDR3 DNA reads as TGTGCTAGTGGTTTACCAGCAAGCTATGGCTACACCTTC. Translating it yields CASGLPASYGYTF.

This clone was detected once. Other DNA sequences in this specimen translate into the identical CDR3. The J gene is TRBJ1-2, the V gene TRBV2, with D maybe TRBD1 (6 bases). The V and J ends lost 3 bases and 1 base respectively, with 12 bases between them. The CDR3 contains 15 residues. The germline gives CDR1 SNHLY, CDR2 FYNNEI. The CDR3 protein is CASSERGTGNYGYTF. The CDR3 DNA reads as TGTGCCAGCAGTGAGAGGGGGACGGGTAACTATGGCTACACCTTC.

The chain links TRBV4-1 to TRBJ1-6, with TRBD1 matching over 8 bases. This CDR3 has 17 amino acids. J was trimmed by 7 bases and V by 1 base; bases with no gene match: 9. Per germline, CDR1 MGHRA and CDR2 YSYEKL. The CDR3 DNA sequence: TGCGCCAGCAGCCAAGCCTCAGGGGGCGCCTCGAATTCACCCCTCCACTTT. Encoded protein: CASSQASGGASNSPLHF.

This rearrangement joins TRBV10-2 to TRBJ1-3; 9 nucleotides line up with TRBD1. V was pared by 6 bases and J by 8 bases, with 8 bases of the junction left unmatched. Germline assignment: CDR1 WSHSY and CDR2 SAAADI. CDR3 size: 14 residues. CDR3 bases: TGCGCCAGCAGCACCGACAGGGGGATAGACACCATATATTTT. It codes for CASSTDRGIDTIYF.

The chain couples TRBV7-8 to TRBJ2-7, with 7 bases matching TRBD1. Germline V lookup: CDR1 SGHVS, CDR2 FQNEAQ. V lost 5 bases, J lost 3 bases, and 10 bases stayed unmatched. The CDR3 has 15 residues. CDR3 nucleotides: TGTGCCAGCAGCATCCTCCGGGACAGATTCTACGAGCAGTACTTC. This gives the protein CASSILRDRFYEQYF.

V is TRBV2 and J is TRBJ2-5; 14 nucleotides align to TRBD2. The CDR3 extends over 16 amino acids. Looked up from germline, CDR1 is SNHLY and CDR2 is FYNNEI. V lost 5 bases to trimming and J lost 6 bases; unmatched junction nucleotides: 8. CDR3 in DNA: TGTGCCAGCAGTCTAGGACTAGCGGGGGGCGGGCAGACCCAGTACTTC. Its translation is CASSLGLAGGGQTQYF.

This chain links TRBV7-6 with TRBJ2-1, with TRBD2 matching 7 bases. Germline values: CDR1 SGHVS, CDR2 FNYEAQ. J gave up 0 bases and V 5 bases, and 7 bases lay outside the gene matches. This CDR3 comprises 16 residues. The DNA of the CDR3 is TGTGCCAGCAGCCCTACTAGCGCTTACTCCTACAATGAGCAGTTCTTC. It yields the protein CASSPTSAYSYNEQFF.

The V call is TRBV5-1, the J call TRBJ2-6, with unresolved D. Germline CDR1 reads SGHRS; CDR2 reads YFSETQ. The CDR3 is made up of 17 amino acids. Trimming stripped 4 bases from V and 0 bases from J, with 14 bases between. The CDR3 bases are TGCGCCAGCAGCCCCTGGATAGGCGACTCTGGGGCCAACGTCCTGACTTTC. This encodes CASSPWIGDSGANVLTF.

The chain couples TRBV5-1 to TRBJ1-1; TRBD1 is a possible D gene (6 bases). In germline, CDR1 is SGHRS, CDR2 YFSETQ. The CDR3 extends over 14 amino acids. Between the trimmed V and J ends, which lost 4 bases and 2 bases, there was a span of 12 bases. The chain's CDR3 is CASSPGDTNTEAFF. The CDR3 nucleotides are TGCGCCAGCAGCCCCGGGGACACCAACACTGAAGCTTTCTTT.

The V gene is TRBV4-1, the J gene TRBJ2-7; 7 positions match TRBD1. The CDR3 contains 16 residues. Germline V gives CDR1 MGHRA, CDR2 YSYEKL. V gave up 1 base and J gave up 0 bases; unmatched junction bases: 6. In nucleotides, the CDR3 is TGCGCCAGCAGCCAAGGGAGACAGGGCAACTCCTACGAGCAGTACTTC. Its translation is CASSQGRQGNSYEQYF.

The chain uses TRBV25-1 and TRBJ1-2; tentatively, D is TRBD1 (6 bases). V lost 4 bases to trimming and J lost 2 bases, with 14 bases between them. The germline CDR1 and CDR2 sequences are MGHDK and SYGVNS. This CDR3 has 15 amino acids. This CDR3 reads CASSASATGNYGYTF. CDR3 DNA sequence: TGTGCCAGCAGTGCCAGCGCCACAGGGAACTATGGCTACACCTTC.

CDR3 protein: CASTLAGGYNEQFF. CDR3 bases: TGTGCCAGCACGCTAGCGGGAGGCTACAATGAGCAGTTCTTC. The V gene is TRBV5-8, the J gene TRBJ2-1, with 11 bases that match TRBD2. The CDR3 extends over 14 amino acids. Germline loops: CDR1 SGHTS, CDR2 YDEGEE. V dropped 6 bases and J dropped 3; count of bases not matched to a gene: 2.

The V gene is TRBV4-1, the J gene TRBJ2-1; D gene uncertain. The germline CDR1 and CDR2 sequences are MGHRA and YSYEKL. CDR3 length: 16 amino acids. V lost 3 bases and J lost 1, with 13 bases in between. The CDR3 DNA is TGCGCCAGCAGCCACCCATTACGCGATTCCTACAATGAGCAGTTCTTC. This translates into CASSHPLRDSYNEQFF.

The J gene is TRBJ2-3, the V gene TRBV7-2; weak D call: TRBD1 (6 bases). The CDR3 loop spans 12 amino acids. V lost 2 bases and J lost 9, with 9 bases in between. The germline gives CDR1 SGHTA, CDR2 FQGNSA. This CDR3 reads CASSLQGNTQYF. The CDR3 DNA follows: TGTGCCAGCAGCTTACAGGGGAACACGCAGTATTTT.